The 26 T cell receptor beta chains reported below all come from one sample, sequenced in a study of blood T cell repertoires in COVID-19. TCRdb's copy holds only in-frame clones and misses some; the assay was immunoSEQ multiplex PCR. The sample has 100,000 to 150,000 clones, about 87% seen once. Sequenced sample: peripheral blood. The receptors come from a man aged 45-65 years with active COVID-19.

This chain links TRBV14 with TRBJ1-2; 8 bases line up with TRBD1. Germline trimming cut 3 bases from V and 7 bases from J; bases unmatched to any gene: 13. The CDR3 has 16 amino acids. Looked up from germline, CDR1 is SGHDN and CDR2 is FVKESK. CDR3 protein: CASSQDIRSGQAGYTF. CDR3 nucleotide sequence: TGTGCCAGCAGCCAGGATATTAGATCGGGACAGGCTGGCTACACCTTC. Based on the CDR3 plus reference TRBV14 and TRBJ1-2, the full variable domain is EAGVTQFPSHSVIEKGQTVTLRCDPISGHDNLYWYRRVMGKEIKFLLHFVKESKQDESGMPNNRFLAERTGGTYSTLKVQPAELEDSGVYFCASSQDIRSGQAGYTFGSGTRLTVV.

The CDR3 spells CASSQVHSQETQYF. The CDR3, as DNA: TGCGCCAGCAGCCAAGTTCACAGCCAAGAGACCCAGTACTTC. The chain links TRBV4-1 to TRBJ2-5; D remains ambiguous. Per the germline V gene, CDR1 is MGHRA and CDR2 is YSYEKL. The CDR3 covers 14 residues. V was trimmed by 1 base and J by 1 base, leaving 7 bases between them.

The rearrangement links TRBV5-1 to TRBJ1-6, with 9 bases lining up with TRBD1. The CDR3 length is 14 residues. J was trimmed by 7 bases and V by 8 bases; bases with no gene match: 7. CDR1 SGHRS and CDR2 YFSETQ come from the germline V gene. The CDR3 region is CARKGQGHNSPLHF. In nucleotides, the CDR3 is TGCGCCAGGAAGGGACAGGGCCACAATTCACCCCTCCACTTT.

The chain uses TRBV28 and TRBJ1-2; 11 nucleotides agree with TRBD1. Germline V gene data show CDR1 as MDHEN and CDR2 as SYDVKM. With V trimmed by 5 bases and J by 8 bases, 4 bases remained unmatched. The CDR3 loop spans 13 amino acids. CDR3 sequence: CASSSGQGAGYTF. The DNA of the CDR3 is TGTGCCAGCAGTAGCGGACAGGGGGCAGGCTACACCTTC.

This clone occurred once. The chain recombines TRBV5-1 with TRBJ2-3; TRBD2 matches at 9 bases. Trimming cost V 3 bases and J 2 bases; bases outside gene matches: 4. Germline CDR1 reads SGHRS; CDR2 reads YFSETQ. The CDR3 contains 15 residues. DNA for the CDR3: TGCGCCAGCAGCTCGGGACTAGCCATCACAGATACGCAGTATTTT. Amino acid sequence: CASSSGLAITDTQYF. Filled out from reference TRBV5-1 and TRBJ2-3, the complete variable domain reads KAGVTQTPRYLIKTRGQQVTLSCSPISGHRSVSWYQQTPGQGLQFLFEYFSETQRNKGNFPGRFSGRQFSNSRSEMNVSTLELGDSALYLCASSSGLAITDTQYFGPGTRLTVL.

The CDR3 region has the DNA TGCAGCGTTGGGGAGTACGAGCAGTACTTC. Its translation is CSVGEYEQYF. V gene TRBV29-1 combines with J gene TRBJ2-7, with D possibly matching TRBD2 (5 bases). CDR1 is SQVTM and CDR2 is ANQGSEA in the germline V gene. V was pared by 4 bases and J by 4 bases, with 5 bases between. The CDR3 consists of 10 residues.

This clone appeared a few times. The chain is built from TRBV7-2 and TRBJ1-1; D might be TRBD1 (5 bases). Germline CDR1 reads SGHTA; CDR2 reads FQGNSA. The CDR3 is 15 amino acids. Trimming removed 1 base from V and 1 base from J, with 10 bases in between. Here the CDR3 DNA reads TGTGCCAGCAGCTTAGTAGGACACCCGAACACTGAAGCTTTCTTT. It specifies CASSLVGHPNTEAFF. The full variable domain, completed using reference TRBV7-2 and TRBJ1-1, is GAGVSQSPSNKVTEKGKDVELRCDPISGHTALYWYRQSLGQGLEFLIYFQGNSAPDKSGLPSDRFSAERTGGSVSTLTIQRTQQEDSAVYLCASSLVGHPNTEAFFGQGTRLTVV.

The chain recombines TRBV4-2 with TRBJ2-3, with a weak D call TRBD2 (6 bases). Germline assignment: CDR1 LGHNA and CDR2 YNFKEQ. This CDR3 has 14 amino acids. The germline V and J ends were trimmed by 2 bases and 4 bases, with 10 bases remaining between them. For the CDR3, the DNA is TGTGCCAGCAGCCAAAGCGGGCCCCCAGATACGCAGTATTTT. Amino acids: CASSQSGPPDTQYF.

This chain links TRBV5-1 with TRBJ2-3; the D gene is possibly TRBD1 (6 bases). The CDR3 extends over 16 amino acids. V was clipped by 3 bases and J by 2 bases, with 16 bases between them. Germline loops: CDR1 SGHRS, CDR2 YFSETQ. The CDR3 sequence: CASSYTGRLNTDTQYF. CDR3 nucleotides: TGCGCCAGCAGCTACACAGGGAGACTAAACACAGATACGCAGTATTTT.

The chain carries TRBV3-1 (or the pseudogene TRBV3-2) and TRBJ2-5, with D possibly matching TRBD1 (6 bases). The CDR3 has 16 amino acids. Trimming stripped 1 base from V and 0 bases from J, with 12 bases between. The germline V gene has CDR1 LGHDT and CDR2 YNNKEL (reference sequence). The CDR3: CASSQATTGYQETQYF. CDR3 in DNA: TGTGCCAGCAGCCAAGCCACTACAGGGTACCAAGAGACCCAGTACTTC.

The chain couples TRBV29-1 to TRBJ2-3, with a tentative D call TRBD2 (5 bases). With 4 bases removed from V and 1 base from J, the gap between germline ends came to 6 bases. There are 12 residues in the CDR3. CDR1 and CDR2 from the germline V gene are SQVTM and ANQGSEA. The CDR3 region is CSVVRGTDTQYF. The CDR3 DNA reads TGCAGCGTTGTGAGGGGCACAGATACGCAGTATTTT.

The rearrangement uses TRBV11-3 and TRBJ2-2, with 7 bases fitting TRBD1. CDR3 length equals 13 residues. Looked up from germline, CDR1 is SGHNT and CDR2 is YENEEA. V shed 6 bases, J shed 7 bases, and the junction held 5 bases outside the gene matches. The CDR3 loop reads CASSRQGGGELFF. The CDR3 DNA is TGTGCCAGCAGTCGACAGGGCGGCGGGGAGCTGTTTTTT.

V is TRBV5-1 and J is TRBJ2-7; D is perhaps TRBD1 (6 bases). CDR1 SGHRS and CDR2 YFSETQ come from the germline V gene. This CDR3 spans 13 amino acids. Trimming took off 4 bases at V and 4 bases at J, with 12 bases between the two ends. In DNA, the CDR3 is TGCGCCAGCAGCCCGGAACAGGGTTACGAGCAGTACTTC. Protein sequence: CASSPEQGYEQYF.

This clone was recorded only once. The rearrangement uses TRBV6-1 and TRBJ2-2; 10 nucleotides align to TRBD2. There are 18 residues in the CDR3. Germline assignment: CDR1 MNHNS and CDR2 SASEGT. After removal of 1 base from V and 0 bases from J, the junction contained 5 bases not matched to a gene. Written as DNA, the CDR3 is TGTGCCAGCAGTGAAGTCTTAGCGGGGGGCCCGAACACCGGGGAGCTGTTTTTT. Translating gives CASSEVLAGGPNTGELFF.

V is TRBV5-4 and J is TRBJ1-1, with D perhaps matching TRBD1 (6 bases). Between the trimmed V and J ends, which lost 0 bases and 6 bases, there was a span of 9 bases. Germline loops: CDR1 SGHNT, CDR2 YYREEE (reference sequence). This CDR3 comprises 13 residues. CDR3 protein: CASSLAGVAEAFF. The CDR3 DNA sequence: TGTGCCAGCAGCTTGGCAGGGGTGGCTGAAGCTTTCTTT.

About this clone itself: This CDR3 is also generated by other DNA sequences in the sample. V gene TRBV6-2 or TRBV6-3 combines with J gene TRBJ1-2; 7 nucleotides line up with TRBD1. The trim removed 2 bases at V and 5 bases at J, leaving 5 bases unmatched. Germline values: CDR1 MNHEY, CDR2 SVGEGT. The CDR3 is made up of 14 amino acids. The CDR3: CASSYPGTVYGYTF. The CDR3 coding sequence is TGTGCCAGCAGTTACCCCGGGACAGTTTATGGCTACACCTTC.

The genes are TRBV29-1 and TRBJ2-5; a possible D gene is TRBD1 (6 bases). Trimming removed 5 bases at V and 4 bases at J, with 8 bases between. The V gene's germline CDR1 is SQVTM and CDR2 ANQGSEA. The CDR3 spans 11 residues. The DNA of the CDR3 is TGCAGCGTTACCAGGGGAGAGACCCAGTACTTC. Encoded protein: CSVTRGETQYF.

The V gene is TRBV3-1 (or the pseudogene TRBV3-2), the J gene TRBJ2-5; D not certain. The CDR3 runs to 12 residues. Looked up from germline, CDR1 is LGHDT and CDR2 is YNNKEL (reference sequence). Trimming stripped 4 bases from V and 7 bases from J, with 10 bases between. The CDR3 here is CASSRPGGTQYF. DNA of the CDR3: TGTGCCAGCAGCCGGCCTGGCGGGACCCAGTACTTC.

The rearrangement links TRBV7-6 to TRBJ2-1; the match to TRBD2 covers 8 bases. CDR1 is SGHVS, CDR2 FNYEAQ, per germline. The CDR3 has 15 residues. The ends lost 8 bases at V and 3 bases at J; junction bases unmatched: 9. DNA for the CDR3: TGTGCCAGCGGAGGTGGACGGGGGGGCTACAATGAGCAGTTCTTC. This encodes CASGGGRGGYNEQFF. Drawing the rest from reference TRBV7-6 and TRBJ2-1, the complete variable domain is GAGVSQSPRYKVTKRGQDVALRCDPISGHVSLYWYRQALGQGPEFLTYFNYEAQQDKSGLPNDRFSAERPEGSISTLTIQRTEQRDSAMYRCASGGGRGGYNEQFFGPGTRLTVL.

J is TRBJ2-1 and V is TRBV2; 9 bases are shared with TRBD2. The V and J ends lost 6 bases and 4 bases, in that order; junction bases with no gene match: 7. This CDR3 comprises 15 residues. CDR1 is SNHLY and CDR2 is FYNNEI in the germline V gene. The DNA for the CDR3 is TGTGCCAGCAGGGGCTCGACTAGCGGATACAATGAGCAGTTCTTC. Amino acid sequence: CASRGSTSGYNEQFF.

This clone was counted a single time. The rearrangement uses TRBV5-1 and TRBJ1-1; 10 nucleotides match TRBD1. Trimming at V came to 4 bases and at J to 1 base, leaving 4 bases not matched to a gene. Germline CDR1 SGHRS, CDR2 YFSETQ. This CDR3 is built from 15 residues. CDR3 sequence (DNA): TGCGCCAGCAGCAGAGGACAGGGGGGGAACACTGAAGCTTTCTTT. It codes for CASSRGQGGNTEAFF.

The V call is TRBV13, the J call TRBJ2-1; 7 nucleotides line up with TRBD2. With V trimmed by 0 bases and J by 8 bases, 7 bases remained unmatched. Germline assignment: CDR1 PRHDT and CDR2 FYEKMQ (reference sequence). This CDR3 spans 15 amino acids. CDR3 DNA sequence: TGTGCCAGCAGCTTAGGACTAGCGAGACGCGATGAGCAGTTCTTC. It codes for CASSLGLARRDEQFF.

This chain uses TRBV27 with TRBJ1-1, with 7 bases aligning to TRBD1. Trimming cost V 4 bases and J 3 bases; bases outside gene matches: 2. The CDR3 runs 13 residues. Germline V gene lookup returns CDR1 MNHEY and CDR2 SMNVEV (reference sequence). The CDR3 region is CASSYRGDTEAFF. The CDR3 region has the DNA TGTGCCAGCAGTTACAGGGGAGACACTGAAGCTTTCTTT.

This chain joins TRBV9 and TRBJ1-1; D is ambiguous. There are 13 residues in the CDR3. V lost 9 bases to trimming and J lost 1 base, with 13 bases between them. Germline CDR1 SGDLS, CDR2 YYNGEE. The CDR3 bases are TGTGCCACGTCCTTTGGGCCGAACACTGAAGCTTTCTTT. Translating it yields CATSFGPNTEAFF.

The genes are TRBV4-1 and TRBJ1-4, with TRBD1 identical over 7 bases. This CDR3 region has 14 residues. The J segment lost 4 bases and the V segment lost 4 bases, leaving 3 bases of the junction unmatched. Per germline, CDR1 MGHRA and CDR2 YSYEKL. The DNA for the CDR3 is TGCGCCAGCAGCCCGAGGGACAGTAATGAAAAACTGTTTTTT. It translates to CASSPRDSNEKLFF.

CDR3 DNA: TGTGCCAGCAGCCCCTTCTGGACAGATTTTAGAAGCACAGATACGCAGTATTTT. It translates to CASSPFWTDFRSTDTQYF. The chain recombines TRBV3-1 (or the pseudogene TRBV3-2) with TRBJ2-3; weak D call: TRBD1 (6 bases). This CDR3 contains 18 residues. The germline V gene encodes CDR1 LGHDT and CDR2 YNNKEL (reference sequence). Deletions cut 4 bases from V and 0 bases from J, with 20 bases between.